One and the same sample provided the 24 T cell receptor beta chains below, sequenced in a study of blood T cell repertoires in COVID-19. Some clones are missing from TCRdb's copy, which holds only in-frame ones; the method was immunoSEQ multiplex PCR. The sample includes 260,000 or so clones, over 75% of them seen just once. Material: peripheral blood. The receptors originated from a human donor in a cohort sampled during active COVID-19.

This clone has a single count. The chain couples TRBV28 to TRBJ2-5, with TRBD2 matching over 7 bases. Germline V gene lookup returns CDR1 MDHEN and CDR2 SYDVKM. The CDR3 is 18 residues long. With V trimmed by 2 bases and J by 5 bases, 17 bases remained unmatched. The CDR3 region is CASSLRLAPGGLDETQYF. The CDR3 region has the DNA TGTGCCAGCAGTTTAAGACTAGCCCCGGGGGGTTTGGACGAGACCCAGTACTTC.

The gene calls are TRBV6-5 and TRBJ2-5; 14 nucleotides match TRBD2. This CDR3 comprises 15 residues. Germline V gene data show CDR1 as MNHEY and CDR2 as SVGAGI. With 5 bases clipped from V and 6 bases from J, the junction kept 5 bases outside the gene matches. The CDR3 is CASSPGTSGSKTQYF. The CDR3 coding sequence is TGTGCCAGCAGTCCAGGGACTAGCGGGAGTAAGACCCAGTACTTC.

This clone was counted once. The rearrangement uses TRBV27 and TRBJ1-1; 7 bases agree with TRBD1. The germline gives CDR1 MNHEY, CDR2 SMNVEV (reference sequence). The CDR3 spans 14 residues. The CDR3 loop is CATWRRGLNTEAFF. The CDR3 DNA sequence: TGTGCGACCTGGCGGAGGGGGCTAAACACTGAAGCTTTCTTT.

This chain connects TRBV18 to TRBJ2-7; 8 nucleotides match TRBD2. The ends lost 2 bases at V and 4 bases at J; junction bases unmatched: 10. Germline V gene lookup returns CDR1 KGHSH and CDR2 LQKENI. This CDR3 comprises 16 residues. This CDR3 is CASSPSSGGLGYEQYF. The CDR3 coding sequence is TGTGCCAGCTCACCAAGCAGCGGGGGCCTGGGTTACGAGCAGTACTTC.

This chain connects TRBV19 to TRBJ1-2; 10 nucleotides align to TRBD1. The CDR3 extends over 16 amino acids. Germline lookup yields CDR1 LNHDA and CDR2 SQIVND (reference sequence). V shed 2 bases, J shed 2 bases, and the junction held 5 bases outside the gene matches. The CDR3 loop is CASSISGTGVNYGYTF. DNA for the CDR3: TGTGCCAGTAGTATATCCGGGACAGGGGTCAACTATGGCTACACCTTC.

The rearrangement uses TRBV11-2 and TRBJ2-7; D is possibly TRBD2 (5 bases). V dropped 1 base and J dropped 6 bases, with 10 bases sitting between them. The CDR3 covers 13 residues. Germline CDR1 is SGHAT and CDR2 is FQNNGV. Written as DNA, the CDR3 is TGTGCCAGCAGCTTAGCTCGGGAAGGCGAGCAGTACTTC. Its protein product is CASSLAREGEQYF.

The V gene is TRBV6-5, the J gene TRBJ2-5, with 7 bases matching TRBD1. J gave up 6 bases and V 7 bases, and 14 bases lay outside the gene matches. The CDR3 spans 15 residues. CDR1 and CDR2 from the germline V gene are MNHEY and SVGAGI. The CDR3 is CASNRGSQGKQTQYF. The CDR3 nucleotides read TGTGCCAGCAACCGTGGGTCACAGGGGAAGCAGACCCAGTACTTC.

The rearrangement links TRBV5-5 to TRBJ2-7; 7 bases agree with TRBD1. With V trimmed by 1 base and J by 1 base, 5 bases remained unmatched. Germline CDR1 is SGHKS and CDR2 is YYEKEE (reference sequence). CDR3 size: 15 residues. Written as DNA, the CDR3 is TGTGCCAGCAGCTTGTCCTGGGACAGATCCTACGAGCAGTACTTC. As protein: CASSLSWDRSYEQYF.

The V call is TRBV5-5, the J call TRBJ2-2; 9 nucleotides agree with TRBD1. J was trimmed by 5 bases and V by 6 bases; bases with no gene match: 14. Per germline, CDR1 SGHKS and CDR2 YYEKEE (reference sequence). This CDR3 has 17 residues. CDR3 in amino acids: CASNNPPTGGKTGELFF. The CDR3 DNA follows: TGTGCCAGCAACAACCCACCGACAGGGGGGAAGACCGGGGAGCTGTTTTTT. Full variable domain (remainder filled in from reference TRBV5-5 and TRBJ2-2): DAGVTQSPTHLIKTRGQQVTLRCSPISGHKSVSWYQQVLGQGPQFIFQYYEKEERGRGNFPDRFSARQFPNYSSELNVNALLLGDSALYLCASNNPPTGGKTGELFFGEGSRLTVL.

V gene TRBV27 combines with J gene TRBJ1-1; D not certain. The CDR3 totals 13 residues. CDR1 is MNHEY, CDR2 SMNVEV, per germline (reference sequence). Trimming cost V 2 bases and J 3 bases, with 7 bases left between them. The CDR3 DNA is TGTGCCAGCAGTTTAAGTGGAGACACTGAAGCTTTCTTT. It yields the protein CASSLSGDTEAFF.

The chain recombines TRBV2 with TRBJ2-5; the match to TRBD1 covers 9 bases. CDR1 and CDR2 (germline): SNHLY, FYNNEI. Unmatched junction bases numbered 4, after V lost 6 bases and J lost 2 bases. This CDR3 has 14 residues. CDR3 coding DNA: TGTGCCAGCAGCCGGACAGGGGCGCAAGAGACCCAGTACTTC. It encodes CASSRTGAQETQYF.

The V gene is TRBV10-3, the J gene TRBJ1-2; D might be TRBD1 (6 bases). V lost 5 bases, J lost 7 bases, and 11 bases lay in between. Per germline, CDR1 ENHRY and CDR2 SYGVKD. This CDR3 has 12 residues. The CDR3 coding sequence is TGTGCCATCAGTTCGAGGGACACTGGCTACACCTTC. Its protein product is CAISSRDTGYTF.

CDR3 loop: CASSLGQGSYNEQFF. For the CDR3, the DNA is TGTGCCAGCAGCTTGGGACAGGGGTCCTACAATGAGCAGTTCTTC. V usage is TRBV5-5 and J usage is TRBJ2-1; 8 bases match TRBD1. V was pared by 0 bases and J by 1 base, with 0 bases of the junction left unmatched. This CDR3 is built from 15 residues. Germline V gives CDR1 SGHKS, CDR2 YYEKEE (reference sequence).

This chain links TRBV5-1 with TRBJ2-1; D is unclear. Germline values: CDR1 SGHRS, CDR2 YFSETQ. The CDR3 totals 12 residues. V gave up 0 bases and J gave up 11 bases, with 9 bases separating them. CDR3 nucleotide sequence: TGCGCCAGCAGCTTGGCCTCTACCCAGCAGTTCTTC. It is translated as CASSLASTQQFF.

The V and J genes are TRBV18 and TRBJ2-1, with D perhaps matching TRBD1 (6 bases). The CDR3 is 17 residues long. The germline V gene encodes CDR1 KGHSH and CDR2 LQKENI. V was clipped by 3 bases and J by 0 bases, with 15 bases between them. The CDR3 DNA sequence: TGTGCCAGCTCACCCATACAGGGTGAAAACTCCTACAATGAGCAGTTCTTC. This translates into CASSPIQGENSYNEQFF. Drawing the rest from reference TRBV18 and TRBJ2-1, the complete variable domain is NAGVMQNPRHLVRRRGQEARLRCSPMKGHSHVYWYRQLPEEGLKFMVYLQKENIIDESGMPKERFSAEFPKEGPSILRIQQVVRGDSAAYFCASSPIQGENSYNEQFFGPGTRLTVL.

Notes on this clone: Other DNA sequences in the same sample also yield this CDR3. This rearrangement joins TRBV6-5 to TRBJ2-7; a weak D match, TRBD1 (5 bases). Germline values: CDR1 MNHEY, CDR2 SVGAGI. The V and J ends lost 5 bases and 0 bases respectively, with 5 bases between them. CDR3 length: 12 residues. The CDR3 reads CASSRGSYEQYF. The CDR3 nucleotides read TGTGCCAGCAGTAGGGGCTCCTACGAGCAGTACTTC.

J is TRBJ2-3 and V is TRBV29-1, with 8 bases lining up with TRBD2. The CDR3 covers 13 residues. From germline, CDR1 is SQVTM and CDR2 ANQGSEA. J lost 4 bases, V lost 4 bases, and 4 bases had no gene match. The CDR3: CSVGGGNPDTQYF. CDR3 coding DNA: TGCAGCGTTGGCGGGGGGAACCCAGATACGCAGTATTTT.

The V gene is TRBV7-2, the J gene TRBJ2-3; D is possibly TRBD2 (6 bases). Germline V gene sequence: CDR1 SGHTA, CDR2 FQGNSA. CDR3 size: 15 residues. The V end was cut by 5 bases, the J end by 5 bases, with 17 bases between. CDR3 region: CASSLGLGFEDTQYF. CDR3 coding DNA: TGTGCCAGCAGCCTGGGACTGGGCTTCGAAGATACGCAGTATTTT.

V is TRBV11-2 and J is TRBJ2-1; 10 bases line up with TRBD2. J lost 4 bases, V lost 5 bases, and 5 bases had no gene match. The CDR3 sequence is 15 residues long. Germline V CDR1 and CDR2: SGHAT, FQNNGV. The CDR3 coding sequence is TGTGCCAGCAGCCTTAGCGGGGGGCGATACAATGAGCAGTTCTTC. As protein: CASSLSGGRYNEQFF.

J is TRBJ1-2 and V is TRBV19; 7 bases line up with TRBD1. Trimming removed 5 bases from V and 5 bases from J; junction bases left unmatched: 11. This CDR3 spans 15 amino acids. Germline V gene data show CDR1 as LNHDA and CDR2 as SQIVND (reference sequence). The CDR3: CASSASGTAVYGYTF. CDR3 bases: TGTGCCAGTAGTGCCTCCGGGACAGCGGTGTATGGCTACACCTTC.

V is TRBV11-2 and J is TRBJ2-2, with D hard to call. V was cut by 2 bases and J by 2 bases, with 12 bases left in between. Germline assignment: CDR1 SGHAT and CDR2 FQNNGV. This CDR3 has 16 amino acids. In DNA form, the CDR3 reads TGTGCCAGCAGCTTAAAATTTCAGAACAACACCGGGGAGCTGTTTTTT. It translates to CASSLKFQNNTGELFF.

This chain uses TRBV7-2 with TRBJ2-7; D is perhaps TRBD1 (6 bases). Trimming cost V 1 base and J 5 bases, with 18 bases left between them. CDR1 is SGHTA and CDR2 is FQGNSA in the germline V gene. The CDR3 runs to 16 residues. This CDR3 is CASSLEWTDLFHEQYF. The CDR3 DNA reads TGTGCCAGCAGCTTAGAGTGGACAGATCTGTTCCACGAGCAGTACTTC. The full variable domain, in which reference TRBV7-2 and TRBJ2-7 provide the parts outside the CDR3, is GAGVSQSPSNKVTEKGKDVELRCDPISGHTALYWYRQSLGQGLEFLIYFQGNSAPDKSGLPSDRFSAERTGGSVSTLTIQRTQQEDSAVYLCASSLEWTDLFHEQYFGPGTRLTVT.

J is TRBJ2-7 and V is TRBV5-4; 7 bases fit TRBD1. The CDR3 runs to 13 residues. Germline lookup yields CDR1 SGHNT and CDR2 YYREEE (reference sequence). V shed 5 bases, J shed 5 bases, and the junction held 7 bases outside the gene matches. The CDR3 is CASSPGTDHEQYF. DNA of the CDR3: TGTGCCAGCAGTCCCGGGACAGACCACGAGCAGTACTTC.

This clone was counted a few times. The chain combines TRBV5-1 with TRBJ1-2; 9 bases map to TRBD1. The trim removed 3 bases at V and 3 bases at J, leaving 9 bases unmatched. Germline lookup yields CDR1 SGHRS and CDR2 YFSETQ. The CDR3 has 16 residues. CDR3 bases: TGCGCCAGCAGCTATGCACCGGGACAGGGATACTATGGCTACACCTTC. It is translated as CASSYAPGQGYYGYTF.